These 12 T cell receptor beta chains share one sample of origin, sequenced in a study of blood T cell repertoires in COVID-19. Generated by immunoSEQ multiplex PCR, the TCRdb table keeps only in-frame clones and is missing some. The sample holds about 200,000 clones, about 84% seen once. Sequenced: PBMCs or T cells enriched from blood (not recorded which). The source is a woman between 40 and 55 years old with acute COVID-19.

This chain uses TRBV4-3 with TRBJ2-1; 14 positions agree with TRBD2. The germline gives CDR1 LGHNA, CDR2 YSLEER. The V gene end was trimmed by 3 bases and the J gene end by 9 bases; junction bases not matched to a gene: 4. This CDR3 has 15 residues. Here the CDR3 reads CASSQTSGRDIEQFF. DNA for the CDR3: TGCGCCAGCAGCCAGACTAGCGGGAGGGATATTGAGCAGTTCTTC.

V is TRBV3-1 (or the pseudogene TRBV3-2) and J is TRBJ1-5, with TRBD1 matching over 8 bases. J gave up 2 bases and V 6 bases, and 6 bases lay outside the gene matches. Looked up from germline, CDR1 is LGHDT and CDR2 is YNNKEL (reference sequence). This CDR3 is 15 amino acids long. CDR3 protein: CASSLTGGGNQPQHF. For the CDR3, the DNA is TGTGCCAGCAGTTTAACAGGGGGTGGCAATCAGCCCCAGCATTTT.

This rearrangement joins TRBV27 to TRBJ2-1, with 12 bases fitting TRBD2. Germline CDR1 reads MNHEY; CDR2 reads SMNVEV (reference sequence). The CDR3 is made up of 16 amino acids. Losses at the gene ends were 5 bases for V and 6 bases for J; bases not matched to a gene: 8. The DNA of the CDR3 is TGTGCCAGCAGTGCGCTAGCGGGGGGGTATCGCAATGAGCAGTTCTTC. Residues: CASSALAGGYRNEQFF.

This chain connects TRBV10-2 to TRBJ1-4; perhaps TRBD1 as D (5 bases). Trimming left V 5 bases short and J 2 bases short, with 9 bases between. The CDR3 extends over 14 amino acids. Germline assignment: CDR1 WSHSY and CDR2 SAAADI. The CDR3 DNA is TGCGCCAGCAGTCAGGGTGACACTAATGAAAAACTGTTTTTT. Amino acid sequence: CASSQGDTNEKLFF.

In this sample, this clone turned up once. The chain combines TRBV30 with TRBJ2-7; TRBD1 aligns across 7 bases. CDR1 and CDR2 from the germline V gene are GTSNPN and SVGIG (reference sequence). V shed 2 bases, J shed 2 bases, and the junction held 9 bases outside the gene matches. This CDR3 region has 15 residues. As DNA, the CDR3 is TGTGCCTGGAGTTTGCCCCAGGGGGTGGCCTACGAGCAGTACTTC. Residues: CAWSLPQGVAYEQYF. Using reference TRBV30 and TRBJ2-7 for the parts outside the CDR3, the full variable domain is SQTIHQWPATLVQPVGSPLSLECTVEGTSNPNLYWYRQAAGRGLQLLFYSVGIGQISSEVPQNLSASRPQDRQFILSSKKLLLSDSGFYLCAWSLPQGVAYEQYFGPGTRLTVT.

V gene TRBV20-1 combines with J gene TRBJ2-7; 12 bases agree with TRBD2. The CDR3 loop spans 15 amino acids. The V gene's germline CDR1 is DFQATT and CDR2 SNEGSKA (reference sequence). The V and J ends lost 3 bases and 3 bases, in that order; junction bases with no gene match: 6. In DNA form, the CDR3 reads TGCAGTGCTAGTTGGGGGACTAGCGGGTTCTACGAGCAGTACTTC. Its translation is CSASWGTSGFYEQYF.

This clone was seen a single time. The chain couples TRBV4-3 to TRBJ2-1; D possibly corresponds to TRBD2 (5 bases). Trimming took off 4 bases at V and 4 bases at J, with 17 bases between the two ends. Per germline, CDR1 LGHNA and CDR2 YSLEER. The CDR3 sequence is 16 residues long. Here the CDR3 DNA reads TGCGCCAGCAGCCCGGAGGCAGCGGTAGAGTACAATGAGCAGTTCTTC. This sequence encodes CASSPEAAVEYNEQFF.

The chain is built from TRBV6-5 and TRBJ1-5; D possibly corresponds to TRBD1 (5 bases). Deletions cut 8 bases from V and 3 bases from J, with 17 bases between. Germline V lookup: CDR1 MNHEY, CDR2 SVGAGI. The CDR3 has 15 residues. The CDR3 DNA sequence: TGTGCCAGCCATTCTGGTAGACAGCCCAATCAGCCCCAGCATTTT. Protein: CASHSGRQPNQPQHF.

V usage is TRBV10-3 and J usage is TRBJ1-4; TRBD1 matches 7 bases. Germline V gene data show CDR1 as ENHRY and CDR2 as SYGVKD. Unmatched junction bases numbered 3, after V lost 3 bases and J lost 11 bases. The CDR3 is 12 amino acids. In DNA, the CDR3 is TGTGCCATCAGTGATGACAGGGAGAAACTGTTTTTT. It translates to CAISDDREKLFF.

This clone was seen a single time. The rearrangement joins TRBV28 to TRBJ1-2; TRBD1 aligns across 11 bases. V lost 4 bases and J lost 4; bases outside the gene matches: 2. The germline V gene encodes CDR1 MDHEN and CDR2 SYDVKM. This CDR3 spans 14 amino acids. The CDR3 DNA sequence: TGTGCCAGCAGTTGGGACAGGGGGGGCTATGGCTACACCTTC. This sequence encodes CASSWDRGGYGYTF.

The V call is TRBV7-2, the J call TRBJ1-2; TRBD1 matches 9 bases. The germline gives CDR1 SGHTA, CDR2 FQGNSA. The CDR3 loop spans 15 amino acids. J was trimmed by 4 bases and V by 6 bases; bases with no gene match: 9. This CDR3 reads CASSSTGGASYGYTF. The CDR3 DNA is TGTGCCAGCAGTTCTACAGGGGGCGCCTCCTATGGCTACACCTTC.

The rearrangement uses TRBV5-4 and TRBJ1-2; D ambiguous. The V end was cut by 4 bases, the J end by 2 bases, with 9 bases between. The germline V gene encodes CDR1 SGHNT and CDR2 YYREEE (reference sequence). The CDR3 has 13 amino acids. The CDR3 spells CASSPDGNYGYTF. As DNA, the CDR3 is TGTGCCAGCAGCCCCGACGGGAACTATGGCTACACCTTC.